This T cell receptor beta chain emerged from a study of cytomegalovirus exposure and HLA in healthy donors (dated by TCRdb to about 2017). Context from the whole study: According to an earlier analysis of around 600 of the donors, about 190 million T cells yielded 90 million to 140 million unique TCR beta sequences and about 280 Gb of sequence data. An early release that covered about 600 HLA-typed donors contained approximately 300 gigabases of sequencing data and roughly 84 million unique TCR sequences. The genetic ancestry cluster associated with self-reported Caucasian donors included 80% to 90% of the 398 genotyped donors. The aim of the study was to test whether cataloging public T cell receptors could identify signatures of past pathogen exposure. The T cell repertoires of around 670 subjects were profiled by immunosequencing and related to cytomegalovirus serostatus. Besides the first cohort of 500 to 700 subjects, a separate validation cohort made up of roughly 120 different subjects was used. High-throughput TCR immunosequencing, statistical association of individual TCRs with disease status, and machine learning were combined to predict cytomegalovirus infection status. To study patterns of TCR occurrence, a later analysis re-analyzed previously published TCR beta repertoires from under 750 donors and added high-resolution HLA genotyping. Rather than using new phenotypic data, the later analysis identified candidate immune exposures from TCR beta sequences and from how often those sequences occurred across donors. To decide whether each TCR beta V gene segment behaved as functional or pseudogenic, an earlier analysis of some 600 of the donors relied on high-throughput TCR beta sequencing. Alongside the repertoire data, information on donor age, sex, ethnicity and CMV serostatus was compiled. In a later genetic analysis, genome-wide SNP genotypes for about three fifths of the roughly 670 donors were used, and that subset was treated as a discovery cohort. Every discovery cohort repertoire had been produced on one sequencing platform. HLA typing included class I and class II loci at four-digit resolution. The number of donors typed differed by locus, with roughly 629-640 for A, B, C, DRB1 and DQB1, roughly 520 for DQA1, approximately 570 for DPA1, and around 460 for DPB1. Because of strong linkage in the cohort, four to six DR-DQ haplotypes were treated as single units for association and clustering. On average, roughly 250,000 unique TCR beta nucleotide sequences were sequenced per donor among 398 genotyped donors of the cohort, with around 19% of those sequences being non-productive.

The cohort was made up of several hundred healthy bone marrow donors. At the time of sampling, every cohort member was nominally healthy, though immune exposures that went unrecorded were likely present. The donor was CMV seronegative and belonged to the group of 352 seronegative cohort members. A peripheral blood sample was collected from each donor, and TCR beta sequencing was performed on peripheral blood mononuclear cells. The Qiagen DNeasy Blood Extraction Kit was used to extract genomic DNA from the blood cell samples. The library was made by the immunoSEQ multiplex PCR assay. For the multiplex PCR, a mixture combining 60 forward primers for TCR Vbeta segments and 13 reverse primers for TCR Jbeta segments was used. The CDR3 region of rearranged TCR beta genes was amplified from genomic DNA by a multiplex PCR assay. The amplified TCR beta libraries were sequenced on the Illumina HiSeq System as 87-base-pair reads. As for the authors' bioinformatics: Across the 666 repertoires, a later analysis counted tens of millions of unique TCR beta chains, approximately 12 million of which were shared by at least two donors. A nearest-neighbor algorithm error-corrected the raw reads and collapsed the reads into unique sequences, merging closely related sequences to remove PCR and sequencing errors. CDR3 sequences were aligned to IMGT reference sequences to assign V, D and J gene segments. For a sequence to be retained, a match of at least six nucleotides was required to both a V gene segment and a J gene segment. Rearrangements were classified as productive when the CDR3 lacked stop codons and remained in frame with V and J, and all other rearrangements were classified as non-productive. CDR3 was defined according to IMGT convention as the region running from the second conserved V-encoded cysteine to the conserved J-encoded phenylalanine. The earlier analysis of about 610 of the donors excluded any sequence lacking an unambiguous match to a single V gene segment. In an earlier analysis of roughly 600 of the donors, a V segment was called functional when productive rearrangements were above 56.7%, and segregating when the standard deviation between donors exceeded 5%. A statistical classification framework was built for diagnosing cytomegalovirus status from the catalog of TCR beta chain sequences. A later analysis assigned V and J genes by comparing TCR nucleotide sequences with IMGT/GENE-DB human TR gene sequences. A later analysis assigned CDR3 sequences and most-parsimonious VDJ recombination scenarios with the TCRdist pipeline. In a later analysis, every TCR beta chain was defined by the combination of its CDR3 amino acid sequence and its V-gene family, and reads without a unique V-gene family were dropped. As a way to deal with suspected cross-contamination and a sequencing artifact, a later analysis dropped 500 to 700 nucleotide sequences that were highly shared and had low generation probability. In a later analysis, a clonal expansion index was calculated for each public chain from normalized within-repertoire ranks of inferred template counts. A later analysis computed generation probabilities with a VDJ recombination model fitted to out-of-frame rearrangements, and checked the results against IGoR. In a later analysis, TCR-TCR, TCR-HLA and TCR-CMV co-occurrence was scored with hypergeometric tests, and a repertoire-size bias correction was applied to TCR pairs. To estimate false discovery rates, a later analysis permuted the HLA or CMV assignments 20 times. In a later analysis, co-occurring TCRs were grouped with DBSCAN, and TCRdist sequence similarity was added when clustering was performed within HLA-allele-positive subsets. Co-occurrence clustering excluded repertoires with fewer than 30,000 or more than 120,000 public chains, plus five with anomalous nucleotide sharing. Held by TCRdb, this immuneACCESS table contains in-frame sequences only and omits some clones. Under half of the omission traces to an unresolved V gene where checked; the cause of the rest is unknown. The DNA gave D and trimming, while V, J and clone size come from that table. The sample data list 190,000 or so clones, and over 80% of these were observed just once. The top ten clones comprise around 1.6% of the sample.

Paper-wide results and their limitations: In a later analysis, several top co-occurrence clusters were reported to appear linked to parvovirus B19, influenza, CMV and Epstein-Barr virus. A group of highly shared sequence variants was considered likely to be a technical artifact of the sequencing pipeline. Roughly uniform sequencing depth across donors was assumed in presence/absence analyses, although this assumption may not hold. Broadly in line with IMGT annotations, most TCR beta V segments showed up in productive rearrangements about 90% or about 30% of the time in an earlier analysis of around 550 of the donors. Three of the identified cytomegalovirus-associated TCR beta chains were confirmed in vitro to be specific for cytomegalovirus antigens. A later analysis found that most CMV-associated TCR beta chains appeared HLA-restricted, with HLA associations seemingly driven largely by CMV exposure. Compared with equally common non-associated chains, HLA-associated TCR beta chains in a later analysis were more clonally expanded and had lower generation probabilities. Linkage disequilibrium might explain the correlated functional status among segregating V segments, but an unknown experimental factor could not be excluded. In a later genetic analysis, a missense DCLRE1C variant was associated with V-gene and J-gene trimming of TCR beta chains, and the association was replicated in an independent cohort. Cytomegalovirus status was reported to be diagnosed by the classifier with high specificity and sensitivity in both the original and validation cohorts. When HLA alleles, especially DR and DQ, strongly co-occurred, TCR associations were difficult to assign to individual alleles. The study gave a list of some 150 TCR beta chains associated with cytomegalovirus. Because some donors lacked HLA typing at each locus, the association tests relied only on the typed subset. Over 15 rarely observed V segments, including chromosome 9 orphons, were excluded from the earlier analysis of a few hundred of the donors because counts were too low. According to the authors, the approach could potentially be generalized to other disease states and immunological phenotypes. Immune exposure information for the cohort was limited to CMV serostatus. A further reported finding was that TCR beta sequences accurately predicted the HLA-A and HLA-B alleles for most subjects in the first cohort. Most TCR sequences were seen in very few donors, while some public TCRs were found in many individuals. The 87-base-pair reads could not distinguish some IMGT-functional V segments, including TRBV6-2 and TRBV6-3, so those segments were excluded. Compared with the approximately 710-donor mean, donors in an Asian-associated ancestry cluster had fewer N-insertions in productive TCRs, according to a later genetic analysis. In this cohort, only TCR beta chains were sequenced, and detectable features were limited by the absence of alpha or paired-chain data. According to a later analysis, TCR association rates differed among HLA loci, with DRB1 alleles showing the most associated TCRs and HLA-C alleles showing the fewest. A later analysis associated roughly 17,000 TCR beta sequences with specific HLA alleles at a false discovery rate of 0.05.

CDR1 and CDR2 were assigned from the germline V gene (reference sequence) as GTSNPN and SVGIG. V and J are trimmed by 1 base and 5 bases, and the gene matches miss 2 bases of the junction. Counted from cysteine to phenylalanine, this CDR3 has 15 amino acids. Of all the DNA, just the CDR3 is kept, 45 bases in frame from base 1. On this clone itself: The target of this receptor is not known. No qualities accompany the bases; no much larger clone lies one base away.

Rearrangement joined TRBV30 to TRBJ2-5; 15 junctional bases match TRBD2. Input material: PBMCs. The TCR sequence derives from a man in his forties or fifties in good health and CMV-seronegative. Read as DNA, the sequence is TGTGCCTGGAGTGCCGGACTAGCGGGAGGGGAGACCCAGTACTTC. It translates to CAWSAGLAGGETQYF.